These 22 T cell receptor beta chains were sequenced from one sample in a study of shared clonotypes between healthy human individuals. Data came from immunoSEQ multiplex PCR; TCRdb stores just in-frame clones and leaves some out. The sample gives about 2,200,000 clones, more than 85% of which show up once; over 1.5% is in the top ten. Positively selected for CCR7, the CD45RO-negative cells used as naive CD8 cells excluded terminally differentiated effector memory CD45RA+ cells. Source material: naive CD8+ T cells from PBMCs. The receptor source for this set is a man aged 18 to 29 in good health. Some clones in this sample may be carry-over from other donors' samples.

The CDR3 loop reads CASSPQGLRGPKNIQYF. CDR3 DNA: TGTGCCAGCAGCCCCCAGGGTCTAAGAGGACCCAAAAACATTCAGTACTTC. The gene calls are TRBV14 and TRBJ2-4, with TRBD1 as a possible D gene (5 bases). The CDR3 covers 17 residues. V lost 4 bases and J lost 2, with 18 bases in between. CDR1 and CDR2 from the germline V gene are SGHDN and FVKESK.

The genes are TRBV2 and TRBJ1-1, with a possible D match to TRBD1 (6 bases). The CDR3 length is 15 residues. The germline V gene encodes CDR1 SNHLY and CDR2 FYNNEI. The V gene lost 3 bases and the J gene lost 1 base, with 12 bases spanning the gap. The CDR3 is CASSDKTGPNTEAFF. DNA for the CDR3: TGTGCCAGCAGTGATAAGACAGGCCCGAACACTGAAGCTTTCTTT.

The chain links TRBV19 to TRBJ2-1; D is unresolved. The CDR3 runs 12 residues. From germline, CDR1 is LNHDA and CDR2 SQIVND (reference sequence). Trimming removed 5 bases from V and 10 bases from J, with 12 bases in between. This chain's CDR3 is CASSPSLGEQFF. The CDR3 coding sequence is TGTGCCAGTAGTCCGTCGCTAGGGGAGCAGTTCTTC.

The chain couples TRBV29-1 to TRBJ2-5, with 11 bases identical to TRBD2. The CDR3 has 18 residues. Germline V gene data show CDR1 as SQVTM and CDR2 as ANQGSEA. Trimming at V came to 1 base and at J to 5 bases, leaving 15 bases not matched to a gene. This CDR3 is CSVEVGLAGGGRAETQYF. The CDR3 DNA reads as TGCAGCGTTGAAGTGGGGCTAGCGGGAGGAGGAAGGGCGGAGACCCAGTACTTC.

The chain is built from TRBV19 and TRBJ1-4; 8 bases map to TRBD1. The CDR3 is made up of 16 amino acids. With V trimmed by 4 bases and J by 0 bases, 4 bases remained unmatched. The germline gives CDR1 LNHDA, CDR2 SQIVND (reference sequence). CDR3 region: CASSRGQGTTNEKLFF. CDR3 nucleotide sequence: TGTGCCAGTAGTAGAGGACAGGGAACAACTAATGAAAAACTGTTTTTT.

A note on this clone: In the same sample, other DNA sequences code for this CDR3. The J gene is TRBJ2-2, the V gene TRBV7-3; D not resolved. Trimming left V 3 bases short and J 6 bases short, with 5 bases between. Germline CDR1 and CDR2: SGHTA and FQGTGA. The CDR3 consists of 12 residues. The CDR3 reads CASSLGSGELFF. The CDR3 DNA reads TGTGCCAGCAGCTTGGGATCCGGGGAGCTGTTTTTT.

The rearrangement uses TRBV29-1 and TRBJ2-7; D is undetermined. The V end lost 8 bases, the J end lost 4 bases, and 6 bases lay between the germline ends. CDR3 length: 9 amino acids. Germline lookup yields CDR1 SQVTM and CDR2 ANQGSEA. The CDR3 sequence is CSTRYEQYF. Here the CDR3 DNA reads TGCAGCACCCGGTACGAGCAGTACTTC.

The genes are TRBV9 and TRBJ2-7, with 7 bases matching TRBD1. The V gene's germline CDR1 is SGDLS and CDR2 YYNGEE. The CDR3 spans 13 residues. V gave up 3 bases and J gave up 6 bases; unmatched junction bases: 6. The CDR3 spells CASSGKTGREQYF. Here the CDR3 DNA reads TGTGCCAGCAGCGGAAAGACAGGGCGCGAGCAGTACTTC.

The rearrangement joins TRBV12-1 to TRBJ2-6; the listed D gene, TRBD1, was not tested against the DNA. TRBV12-1 is annotated as a pseudogene. The CDR3 has 19 amino acids. The CDR3 loop reads CASSQLRQGSFSGANVLTF. The CDR3 nucleotides read TGTGCCAGCAGCCAATTAAGACAGGGCAGTTTCTCTGGGGCCAACGTCCTGACTTTC.

V and J are TRBV6-1 and TRBJ2-7, with D perhaps TRBD1 (6 bases). With 4 bases removed from V and 0 bases from J, the gap between germline ends came to 10 bases. Germline lookup yields CDR1 MNHNS and CDR2 SASEGT. This CDR3 region has 14 residues. CDR3 bases: TGTGCCAGCAGTGGCTGGGACACCTCCTACGAGCAGTACTTC. Translating it yields CASSGWDTSYEQYF.

This clone appeared a single time. V gene TRBV6-1 combines with J gene TRBJ2-1; D may be TRBD1 (5 bases). The CDR3 loop spans 13 amino acids. Germline loops: CDR1 MNHNS, CDR2 SASEGT. Trimming took off 3 bases at V and 9 bases at J, with 12 bases between the two ends. The CDR3 DNA sequence: TGTGCCAGCAGTGAGCTTAGGGGCTCTGAGCAGTTCTTC. It specifies CASSELRGSEQFF.

The chain recombines TRBV7-8 with TRBJ2-5; D gene ambiguous. The germline V gene encodes CDR1 SGHVS and CDR2 FQNEAQ. V gave up 5 bases and J gave up 1 base, with 11 bases separating them. The CDR3 consists of 14 residues. CDR3 DNA: TGTGCCAGCAGCCAACAAAGTACCCAAGAGACCCAGTACTTC. Translation: CASSQQSTQETQYF.

This sequence joins TRBV7-2 and TRBJ2-7; D call uncertain. This CDR3 has 14 residues. Deletions cut 6 bases from V and 3 bases from J, with 15 bases between. Germline V gene data show CDR1 as SGHTA and CDR2 as FQGNSA. The CDR3: CASSQPGRRYEQYF. The CDR3, as DNA: TGTGCCAGCAGTCAACCGGGCCGACGCTACGAGCAGTACTTC.

The V and J genes are TRBV5-6 and TRBJ2-1; D uncertain. The germline CDR1 and CDR2 sequences are SGHDT and YYEEEE. The CDR3 runs 15 residues. Trimming took 4 bases from V and 6 from J, leaving 17 bases between them. The CDR3: CASSQDLLMRNEQFF. The CDR3 bases are TGTGCCAGCAGCCAGGACCTGCTAATGCGCAATGAGCAGTTCTTC.

The J gene is TRBJ2-7, the V gene TRBV15; tentatively, D is TRBD1 or TRBD2 (7 bases each). This CDR3 is 15 amino acids long. V lost 5 bases, J lost 4 bases, and 18 bases lay in between. Germline V gene lookup returns CDR1 LNHNV and CDR2 YYDKDF (reference sequence). CDR3 in amino acids: CATSRPAGGGYEQYF. The CDR3 DNA reads TGTGCCACCAGCCGACCAGCAGGGGGAGGGTACGAGCAGTACTTC.

About this clone itself: The same CDR3 also results from other DNA sequences found in this sample. The chain joins TRBV6-5 to TRBJ1-2, with D uncertain. This CDR3 spans 13 amino acids. Per germline, CDR1 MNHEY and CDR2 SVGAGI. The V and J ends lost 0 bases and 4 bases respectively, with 6 bases between them. CDR3 protein: CASSYSRGYGYTF. In DNA, the CDR3 is TGTGCCAGCAGTTACTCACGGGGCTATGGCTACACCTTC.

This clone was picked up one time. Other DNA sequences from this sample encode an identical CDR3 as well. This rearrangement joins TRBV15 to TRBJ1-4; D unclear. V gave up 0 bases and J gave up 0 bases, with 5 bases separating them. The CDR3 consists of 15 residues. Germline CDR1 reads LNHNV; CDR2 reads YYDKDF (reference sequence). The CDR3 spells CATSREGATNEKLFF. In nucleotides, the CDR3 is TGTGCCACCAGCAGAGAGGGTGCAACTAATGAAAAACTGTTTTTT.

This sequence joins TRBV7-9 and TRBJ2-7; 9 bases agree with TRBD2. The CDR3 loop spans 13 amino acids. Losses at the gene ends were 5 bases for V and 12 bases for J; bases not matched to a gene: 11. Germline V gene data show CDR1 as SEHNR and CDR2 as FQNEAQ (reference sequence). The DNA of the CDR3 is TGTGCCAGCAGCCCCCCCCTAGCGGGAATGACGTACTTC. It yields the protein CASSPPLAGMTYF.

The chain recombines TRBV14 with TRBJ2-7, with TRBD2 matching over 7 bases. After removal of 3 bases from V and 6 bases from J, the junction contained 11 bases not matched to a gene. The germline V gene has CDR1 SGHDN and CDR2 FVKESK. There are 15 residues in the CDR3. In nucleotides, the CDR3 is TGTGCCAGCAGCCAGGGGGGGACCTCCTGGGGCGAGCAGTACTTC. It codes for CASSQGGTSWGEQYF.

The rearrangement joins TRBV7-8 to TRBJ1-1; unclear D gene. CDR1 is SGHVS and CDR2 is FQNEAQ in the germline V gene. V was clipped by 5 bases and J by 3 bases, with 13 bases between them. The CDR3 contains 14 residues. The CDR3 bases are TGTGCCAGCAGCCTATCAGACGGGTACACTGAAGCTTTCTTT. This gives the protein CASSLSDGYTEAFF.

This sequence joins TRBV7-9 and TRBJ2-1; D remains ambiguous. The CDR3 is made up of 16 amino acids. Germline V gives CDR1 SEHNR, CDR2 FQNEAQ (reference sequence). V was clipped by 3 bases and J by 4 bases, with 16 bases between them. CDR3 sequence reads: CASSFLQVGGYNEQFF. In DNA, the CDR3 is TGTGCCAGCAGCTTCCTTCAGGTGGGCGGTTACAATGAGCAGTTCTTC. The full variable domain, its missing parts supplied by reference TRBV7-9 and TRBJ2-1, is DTGVSQNPRHKITKRGQNVTFRCDPISEHNRLYWYRQTLGQGPEFLTYFQNEAQLEKSRLLSDRFSAERPKGSFSTLEIQRTEQGDSAMYLCASSFLQVGGYNEQFFGPGTRLTVL.

CDR3 sequence reads: CASSQEATHTEAFF. CDR3 bases: TGCGCCAGCAGCCAAGAGGCAACACACACTGAAGCTTTCTTT. The chain is built from TRBV4-1 and TRBJ1-1; no definite D call. The V end was cut by 0 bases, the J end by 3 bases, with 8 bases between. The CDR3 runs 14 residues. Germline CDR1 MGHRA, CDR2 YSYEKL.